The clone carrying this T cell receptor beta chain has just a few counts. What it binds is unknown. The sample is drawn from a study of T cells in Graves' hyperthyroidism and ophthalmopathy. TCR beta CDR3 region amplification was performed from RNA transcripts. During a first-round RT-PCR of the TCR CDR3, the HTBI primer set was used. TCRdb reanalysed the multiplex PCR reads using MiXCR and keeps one entry per CDR3 protein. The sample gives around 570,000 distinct CDR3 sequences, about 20% of which show up once; about 50% is in the top ten. The study's findings and limits: Most thyroid clonotypes expanded above 0.001 appeared in blood too.

Exclusion followed for patients with uncontrolled infection, other autoimmune disease, pregnancy or lactation. The authors took PBMCs from 10 ml fresh peripheral blood. CDR1 MNHEY and CDR2 SMNVEV come from the germline V gene (reference sequence). V was cut by 2 bases and J by 2 bases, with 15 bases left in between. This CDR3 comprises 17 residues. V gene TRBV27 combines with J gene TRBJ1-4; no clear D. The sequenced sample consisted of blood. The source is a man aged 40-50 years with Graves' ophthalmopathy. The CDR3 DNA reads as TGTGCCAGCAGTTTACGGGCCCTCATCGGCACTAATGAAAAACTGTTTTTT. This translates into CASSLRALIGTNEKLFF.